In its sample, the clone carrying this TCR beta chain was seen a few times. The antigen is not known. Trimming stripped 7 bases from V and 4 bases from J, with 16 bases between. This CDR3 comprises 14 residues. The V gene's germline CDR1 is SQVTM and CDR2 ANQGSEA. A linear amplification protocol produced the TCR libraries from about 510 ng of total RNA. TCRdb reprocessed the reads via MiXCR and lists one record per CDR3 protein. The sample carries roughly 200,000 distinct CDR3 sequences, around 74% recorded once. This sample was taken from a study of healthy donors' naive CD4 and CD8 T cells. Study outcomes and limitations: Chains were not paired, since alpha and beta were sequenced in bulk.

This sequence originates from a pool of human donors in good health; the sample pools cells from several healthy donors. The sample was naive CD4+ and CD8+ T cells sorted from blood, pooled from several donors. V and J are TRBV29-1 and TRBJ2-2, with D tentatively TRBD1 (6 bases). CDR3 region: CSAAKGVGTGELFF. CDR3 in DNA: TGCAGCGCTGCGAAGGGGGTAGGCACCGGGGAGCTGTTTTTT.